Below, one TCR beta chain is given with its context. This sample is drawn from a study of control samples from healthy donors and cancer patients. Germline CDR1 is SGHTA and CDR2 is FQGNSA. CDR3 length: 15 amino acids. V dropped 4 bases and J dropped 5; count of bases not matched to a gene: 4. Sequencing was performed with immunoSEQ multiplex PCR; in TCRdb, only in-frame clones are kept and a portion is missing. The repertoire has some 150,000 clones, 91% of them found once; the top ten carry approximately 1.6%. This TCR was sampled from a woman younger than 45 in good health. Sequencing was done on a sample of blood. The chain uses TRBV7-2 and TRBJ2-1; 11 bases line up with TRBD2. CDR3: CASSSGLAAHNEQFF. DNA of the CDR3: TGTGCCAGCAGCTCGGGACTAGCGGCCCACAATGAGCAGTTCTTC.